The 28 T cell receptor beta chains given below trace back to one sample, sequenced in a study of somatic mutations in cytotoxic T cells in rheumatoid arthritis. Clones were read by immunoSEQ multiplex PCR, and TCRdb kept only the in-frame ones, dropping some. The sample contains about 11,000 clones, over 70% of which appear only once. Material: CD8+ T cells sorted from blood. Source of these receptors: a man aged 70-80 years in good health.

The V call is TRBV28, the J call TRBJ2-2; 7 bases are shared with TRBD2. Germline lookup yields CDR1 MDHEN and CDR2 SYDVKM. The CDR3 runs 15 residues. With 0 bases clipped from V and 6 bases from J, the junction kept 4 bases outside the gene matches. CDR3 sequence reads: CASSLWGRGPGELFF. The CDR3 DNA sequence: TGTGCCAGCAGTTTATGGGGGAGGGGACCCGGGGAGCTGTTTTTT. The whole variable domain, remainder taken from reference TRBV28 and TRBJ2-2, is DVKVTQSSRYLVKRTGEKVFLECVQDMDHENMFWYRQDPGLGLRLIYFSYDVKMKEKGDIPEGYSVSREKKERFSLILESASTNQTSMYLCASSLWGRGPGELFFGEGSRLTVL.

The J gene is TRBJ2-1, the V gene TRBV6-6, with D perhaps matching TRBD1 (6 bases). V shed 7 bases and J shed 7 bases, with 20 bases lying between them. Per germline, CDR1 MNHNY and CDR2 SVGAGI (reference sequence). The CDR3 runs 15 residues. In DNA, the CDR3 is TGTGCCAGCACGGATGAAGGGGGAAATATTAATGAGCAGTTCTTC. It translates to CASTDEGGNINEQFF.

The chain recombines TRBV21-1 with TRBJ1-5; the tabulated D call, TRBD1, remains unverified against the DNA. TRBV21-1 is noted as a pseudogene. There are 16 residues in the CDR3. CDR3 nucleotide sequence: TGTGCCAGCACCCAATCCCGGGACATTATGAGTCAGCCCCAGCATTTT. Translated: CASTQSRDIMSQPQHF.

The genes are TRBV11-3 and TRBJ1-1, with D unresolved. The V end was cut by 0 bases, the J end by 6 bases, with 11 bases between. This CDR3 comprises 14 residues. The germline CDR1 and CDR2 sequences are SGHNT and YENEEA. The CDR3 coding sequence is TGTGCCAGCAGCTTAGATGGAGTAGCTTCTGAAGCTTTCTTT. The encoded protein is CASSLDGVASEAFF.

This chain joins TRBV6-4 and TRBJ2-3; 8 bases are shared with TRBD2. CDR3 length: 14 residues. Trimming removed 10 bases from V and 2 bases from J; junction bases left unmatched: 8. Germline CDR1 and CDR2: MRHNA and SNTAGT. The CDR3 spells CATSGLGDTDTQYF. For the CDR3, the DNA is TGTGCCACCTCGGGACTAGGGGACACAGATACGCAGTATTTT.

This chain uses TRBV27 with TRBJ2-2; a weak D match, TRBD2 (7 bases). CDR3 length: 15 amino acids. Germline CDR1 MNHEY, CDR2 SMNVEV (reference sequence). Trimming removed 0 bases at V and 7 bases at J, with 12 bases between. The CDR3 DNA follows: TGTGCCAGCAGTTTATCGGGCGGGGGCAGCGGGGAGCTGTTTTTT. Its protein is CASSLSGGGSGELFF.

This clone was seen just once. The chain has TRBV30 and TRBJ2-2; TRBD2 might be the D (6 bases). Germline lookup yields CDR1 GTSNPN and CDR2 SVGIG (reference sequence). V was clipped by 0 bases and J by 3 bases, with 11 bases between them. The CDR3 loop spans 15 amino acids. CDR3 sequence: CAWSVGGVDTGELFF. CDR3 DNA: TGTGCCTGGAGTGTAGGAGGGGTTGACACCGGGGAGCTGTTTTTT.

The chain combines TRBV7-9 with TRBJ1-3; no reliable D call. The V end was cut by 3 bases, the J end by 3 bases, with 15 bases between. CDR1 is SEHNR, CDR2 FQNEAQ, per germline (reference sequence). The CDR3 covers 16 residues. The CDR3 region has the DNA TGTGCCAGCAGCTTCCAGCGGATCTCTTATGGAAACACCATATATTTT. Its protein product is CASSFQRISYGNTIYF.

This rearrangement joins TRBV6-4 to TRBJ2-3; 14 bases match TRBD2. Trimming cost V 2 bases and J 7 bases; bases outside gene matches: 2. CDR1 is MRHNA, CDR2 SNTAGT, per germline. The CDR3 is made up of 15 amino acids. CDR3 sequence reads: CASSDGTSGGNTQYF. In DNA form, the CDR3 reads TGTGCCAGCAGTGACGGGACTAGCGGGGGAAATACGCAGTATTTT.

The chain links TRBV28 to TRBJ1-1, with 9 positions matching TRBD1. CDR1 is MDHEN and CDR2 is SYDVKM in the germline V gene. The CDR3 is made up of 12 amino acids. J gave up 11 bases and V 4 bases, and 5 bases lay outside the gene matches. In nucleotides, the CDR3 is TGTGCCAGCAGTTACGGACAGGGGAGGGCTTTCTTT. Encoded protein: CASSYGQGRAFF.

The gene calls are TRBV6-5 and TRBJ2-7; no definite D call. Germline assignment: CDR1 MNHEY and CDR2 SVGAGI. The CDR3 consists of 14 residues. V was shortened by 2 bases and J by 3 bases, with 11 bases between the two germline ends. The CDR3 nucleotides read TGTGCCAGCAGTTACACGGACGGCGACTACGAGCAGTACTTC. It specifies CASSYTDGDYEQYF.

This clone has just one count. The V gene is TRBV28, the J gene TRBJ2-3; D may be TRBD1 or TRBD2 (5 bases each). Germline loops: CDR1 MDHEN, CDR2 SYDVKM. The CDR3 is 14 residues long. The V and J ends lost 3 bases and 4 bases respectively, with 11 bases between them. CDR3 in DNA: TGTGCCAGCAGTTTGAGAGGGGCCCCAGATACGCAGTATTTT. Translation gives CASSLRGAPDTQYF. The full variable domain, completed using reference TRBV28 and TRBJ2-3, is DVKVTQSSRYLVKRTGEKVFLECVQDMDHENMFWYRQDPGLGLRLIYFSYDVKMKEKGDIPEGYSVSREKKERFSLILESASTNQTSMYLCASSLRGAPDTQYFGPGTRLTVL.

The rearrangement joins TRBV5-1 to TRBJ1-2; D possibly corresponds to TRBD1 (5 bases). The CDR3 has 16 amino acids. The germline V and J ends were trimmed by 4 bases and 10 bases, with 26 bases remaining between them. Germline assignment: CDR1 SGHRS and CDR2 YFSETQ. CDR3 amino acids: CASSPGAQEGLVDYTF. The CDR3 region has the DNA TGCGCCAGCAGCCCTGGAGCACAGGAGGGATTGGTTGACTACACCTTC.

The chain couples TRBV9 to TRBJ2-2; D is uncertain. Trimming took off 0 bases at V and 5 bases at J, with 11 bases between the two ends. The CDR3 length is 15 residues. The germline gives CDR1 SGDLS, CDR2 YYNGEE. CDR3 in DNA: TGTGCCAGCAGCGTAGATCCCCCCCCGACCGGGGAGCTGTTTTTT. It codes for CASSVDPPPTGELFF.

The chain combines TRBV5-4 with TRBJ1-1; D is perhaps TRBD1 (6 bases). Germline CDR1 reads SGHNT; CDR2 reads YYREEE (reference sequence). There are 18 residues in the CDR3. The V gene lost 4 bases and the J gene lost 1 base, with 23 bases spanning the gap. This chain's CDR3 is CASSPGDTIMRQNTEAFF. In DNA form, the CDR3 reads TGTGCCAGCAGCCCCGGGGACACCATTATGAGGCAGAACACTGAAGCTTTCTTT. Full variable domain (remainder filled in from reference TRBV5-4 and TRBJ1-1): ETGVTQSPTHLIKTRGQQVTLRCSSQSGHNTVSWYQQALGQGPQFIFQYYREEENGRGNFPPRFSGLQFPNYSSELNVNALELDDSALYLCASSPGDTIMRQNTEAFFGQGTRLTVV.

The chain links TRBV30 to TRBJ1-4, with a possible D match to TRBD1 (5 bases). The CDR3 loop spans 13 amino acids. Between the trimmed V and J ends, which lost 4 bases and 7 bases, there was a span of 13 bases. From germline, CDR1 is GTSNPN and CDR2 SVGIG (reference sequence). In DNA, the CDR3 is TGTGCCTGGACTTCCGGGACGGGTGAAAAACTGTTTTTT. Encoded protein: CAWTSGTGEKLFF.

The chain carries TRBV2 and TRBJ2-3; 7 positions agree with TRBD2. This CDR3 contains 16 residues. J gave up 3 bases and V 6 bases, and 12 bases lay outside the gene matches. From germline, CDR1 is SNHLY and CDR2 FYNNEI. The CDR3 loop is CASSQLVGGLTDTQYF. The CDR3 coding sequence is TGTGCCAGCAGCCAGCTAGTGGGGGGGTTGACAGATACGCAGTATTTT. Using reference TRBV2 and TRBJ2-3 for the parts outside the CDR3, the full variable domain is EPEVTQTPSHQVTQMGQEVILRCVPISNHLYFYWYRQILGQKVEFLVSFYNNEISEKSEIFDDQFSVERPDGSNFTLKIRSTKLEDSAMYFCASSQLVGGLTDTQYFGPGTRLTVL.

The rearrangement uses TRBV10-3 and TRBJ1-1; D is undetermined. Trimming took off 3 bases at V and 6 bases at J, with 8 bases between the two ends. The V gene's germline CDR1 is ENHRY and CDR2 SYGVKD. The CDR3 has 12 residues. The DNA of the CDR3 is TGTGCCATCAGTGAATTGCAGTCTGAAGCTTTCTTT. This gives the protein CAISELQSEAFF.

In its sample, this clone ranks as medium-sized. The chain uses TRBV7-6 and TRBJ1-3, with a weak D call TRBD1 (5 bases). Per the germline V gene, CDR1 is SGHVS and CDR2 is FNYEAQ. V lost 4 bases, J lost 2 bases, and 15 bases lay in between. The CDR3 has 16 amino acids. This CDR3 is CASSSGDLDPGNTIYF. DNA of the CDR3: TGTGCCAGCAGCTCGGGGGACCTGGACCCTGGAAACACCATATATTTT.

For the CDR3, the DNA is TGTGCCAGCAGTGACTCGAAGGGGGGCCTGGAGACCCAGTACTTC. The encoded protein is CASSDSKGGLETQYF. The V and J genes are TRBV6-4 and TRBJ2-5; perhaps D is TRBD1 or TRBD2 (6 bases each). This CDR3 is 15 amino acids long. CDR1 MRHNA and CDR2 SNTAGT come from the germline V gene. Trimming removed 0 bases at V and 5 bases at J, with 13 bases between.

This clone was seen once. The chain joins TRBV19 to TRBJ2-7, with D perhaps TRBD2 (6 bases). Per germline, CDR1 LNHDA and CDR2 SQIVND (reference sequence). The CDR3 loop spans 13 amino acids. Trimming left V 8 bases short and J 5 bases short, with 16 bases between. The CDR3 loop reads CASATGGTDEQYF. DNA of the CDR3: TGTGCCAGTGCGACCGGGGGTACCGACGAGCAGTACTTC.

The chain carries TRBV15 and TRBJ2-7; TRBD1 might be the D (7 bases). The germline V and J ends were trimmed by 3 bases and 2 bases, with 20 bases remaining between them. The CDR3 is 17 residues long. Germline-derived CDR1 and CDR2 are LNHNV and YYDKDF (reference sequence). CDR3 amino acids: CATSRRGGGTLTYEQYF. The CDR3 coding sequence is TGTGCCACCAGCAGGCGAGGGGGCGGGACTCTGACCTACGAGCAGTACTTC. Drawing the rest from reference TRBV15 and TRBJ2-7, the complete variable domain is DAMVIQNPRYQVTQFGKPVTLSCSQTLNHNVMYWYQQKSSQAPKLLFHYYDKDFNNEADTPDNFQSRRPNTSFCFLDIRSPGLGDTAMYLCATSRRGGGTLTYEQYFGPGTRLTVT.

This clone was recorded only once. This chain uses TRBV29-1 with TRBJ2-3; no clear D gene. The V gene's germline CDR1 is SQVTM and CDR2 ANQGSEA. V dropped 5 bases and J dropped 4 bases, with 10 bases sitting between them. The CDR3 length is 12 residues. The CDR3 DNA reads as TGCAGCGTTCCCGTAGTGGCAGATACGCAGTATTTT. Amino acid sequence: CSVPVVADTQYF.

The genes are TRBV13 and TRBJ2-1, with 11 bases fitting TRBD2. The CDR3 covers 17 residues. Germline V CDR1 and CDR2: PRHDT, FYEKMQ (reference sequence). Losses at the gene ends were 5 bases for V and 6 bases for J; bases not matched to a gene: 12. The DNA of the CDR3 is TGTGCCAGCAGCCCCCGACAGACTAGCGGGAACCTCAATGAGCAGTTCTTC. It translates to CASSPRQTSGNLNEQFF.

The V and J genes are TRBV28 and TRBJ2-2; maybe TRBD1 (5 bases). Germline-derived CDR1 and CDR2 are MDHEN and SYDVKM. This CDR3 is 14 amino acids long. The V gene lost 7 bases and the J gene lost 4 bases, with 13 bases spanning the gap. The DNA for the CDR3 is TGTGCCAGCAATGGGGCTCGAGGCACCGGGGAGCTGTTTTTT. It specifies CASNGARGTGELFF.

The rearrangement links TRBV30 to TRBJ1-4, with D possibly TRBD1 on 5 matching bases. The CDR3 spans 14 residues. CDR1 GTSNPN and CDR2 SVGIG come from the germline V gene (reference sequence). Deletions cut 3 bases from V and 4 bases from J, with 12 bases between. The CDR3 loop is CAWRSAGLNEKLFF. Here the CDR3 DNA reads TGTGCCTGGAGAAGCGCAGGGCTTAATGAAAAACTGTTTTTT. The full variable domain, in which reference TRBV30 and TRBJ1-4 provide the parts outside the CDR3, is SQTIHQWPATLVQPVGSPLSLECTVEGTSNPNLYWYRQAAGRGLQLLFYSVGIGQISSEVPQNLSASRPQDRQFILSSKKLLLSDSGFYLCAWRSAGLNEKLFFGSGTQLSVL.

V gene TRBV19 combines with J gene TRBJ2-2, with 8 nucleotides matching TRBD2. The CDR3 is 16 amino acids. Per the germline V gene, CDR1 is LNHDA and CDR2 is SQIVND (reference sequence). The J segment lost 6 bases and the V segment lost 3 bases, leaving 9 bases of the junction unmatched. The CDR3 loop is CASSISGGAFAGELFF. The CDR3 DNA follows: TGTGCCAGTAGTATCTCCGGGGGGGCTTTCGCCGGGGAGCTGTTTTTT. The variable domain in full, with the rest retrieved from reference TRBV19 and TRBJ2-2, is DGGITQSPKYLFRKEGQNVTLSCEQNLNHDAMYWYRQDPGQGLRLIYYSQIVNDFQKGDIAEGYSVSREKKESFPLTVTSAQKNPTAFYLCASSISGGAFAGELFFGEGSRLTVL.

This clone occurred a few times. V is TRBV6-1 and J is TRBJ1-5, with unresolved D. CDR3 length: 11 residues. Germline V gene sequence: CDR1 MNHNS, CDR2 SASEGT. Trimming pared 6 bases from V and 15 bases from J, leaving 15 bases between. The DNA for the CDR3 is TGTGCCAGCAGCGTCGGACCGGAGGTGCATTTT. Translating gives CASSVGPEVHF.